This is a list of T cell receptor beta chains from one sample in a study of cytomegalovirus exposure and HLA in healthy donors. Sequencing used immunoSEQ multiplex PCR; TCRdb keeps in-frame clones, though not all of them. Among about 130,000 clones, about 76% were seen once, and the ten largest hold around 7%. Specimen: PBMCs. All receptors derive from a man between 35 and 55 years old in good health and CMV-seropositive. The CDR3 runs from the conserved cysteine through the conserved F or W.

v_gene: TRBV9
j_gene: TRBJ2-1
CDR3aa: CASSETSGSSYNEQFF

v_gene: TRBV6-7
j_gene: TRBJ2-7
CDR3aa: CASTSDRGCFEQYF

v_gene: TRBV19
j_gene: TRBJ2-1
CDR3aa: CASSSGGLGNEQFF

v_gene: TRBV21-1
j_gene: TRBJ2-1
CDR3aa: CASSLRGENNEQFF

v_gene: TRBV29-1
j_gene: TRBJ1-4
CDR3aa: CSVGGYTGQEKLFF

v_gene: TRBV19
j_gene: TRBJ2-3
CDR3aa: CASSMSPPRGRFTDTQYF

v_gene: TRBV28
j_gene: TRBJ2-1
CDR3aa: CASRTSGRSSYNEQFF

v_gene: TRBV15
j_gene: TRBJ1-5
CDR3aa: CATSRSRSRQPQHF

v_gene: TRBV28
j_gene: TRBJ1-2
CDR3aa: CASSSPHDRGHYGYTF

v_gene: TRBV11-3
j_gene: TRBJ2-7
CDR3aa: CASSLTSGEQYF

v_gene: TRBV12-5
j_gene: TRBJ2-5
CDR3aa: CASALGGGQETQYF

v_gene: TRBV7-2
j_gene: TRBJ2-7
CDR3aa: CASSAGTGRYEQYF

v_gene: TRBV5-1
j_gene: TRBJ2-7
CDR3aa: CASSPGGGTGSYEQYF

v_gene: TRBV7-7
j_gene: TRBJ2-1
CDR3aa: CASTPGGLAGVGNEQFF

v_gene: TRBV2
j_gene: TRBJ1-5
CDR3aa: CASSLGVSNQPQHF

v_gene: TRBV14
j_gene: TRBJ2-7
CDR3aa: CASSQVGQTYEQYF

v_gene: TRBV19
j_gene: TRBJ2-2
CDR3aa: CASKGTGKNTGELFF

v_gene: TRBV25-1
j_gene: TRBJ2-2
CDR3aa: CASTGRTGGLTGELFF

v_gene: TRBV5-1
j_gene: TRBJ1-1
CDR3aa: CASSLDRVTDTEAFF

v_gene: TRBV19
j_gene: TRBJ2-3
CDR3aa: CASSGGQTGGPTDTQYF

v_gene: TRBV7-9
j_gene: TRBJ1-3
CDR3aa: CASSLFGFLGNTIYF

v_gene: TRBV2
j_gene: TRBJ1-3
CDR3aa: CASSLFPGRGGNTIYF

v_gene: TRBV5-1
j_gene: TRBJ1-1
CDR3aa: CASTEWAMNTEAFF